This TCR beta chain was sequenced for a study of patients and donors after allogeneic stem cell transplantation (TCRdb year 2020). Relative to germline, V is 1 base shorter and J is 1 base shorter, with 11 bases between their ends. Reading the germline V gene (reference sequence) gives CDR1 SGHKS and CDR2 YYEKEE. From cysteine to phenylalanine, the CDR3 is 15 amino acids long. Solely the CDR3 DNA is kept, with 45 bases framed from the first base. This clonotype came up a few times. Its antigen specificity is not known. No per-base quality is available; no much larger clone lies one base away. The method behind the library was RT-PCR. The data were produced on a NextSeq 550. TCRdb took the public reads, trimmed them with fastp at Q25, ran MiXCR for clone calling and kept in-frame beta chains. Merged by CDR3 protein, the rows form single entries marked with the most common genes and DNA. The sample includes about 410,000 distinct CDR3 sequences, with roughly 17% observed a single time. Together, the top ten hold around 7.9% of the sample.

Recombination linked TRBV5-5 to TRBJ1-1, with no reliable assignment of the D segment. The TCR originated in a human donor who was either an allogeneic HSCT recipient or a stem cell or donor lymphocyte infusion donor (not recorded which). It is not recorded whose cells these are; they may come from a transplant donor. The sequenced sample consisted of blood, either unsorted or a sorted T cell fraction (not recorded which). The CDR3 region: CASSLLNSPNTEAFF. The sequenced DNA is TGTGCCAGCAGCTTGCTGAACAGCCCGAACACTGAAGCTTTCTTT.